These 25 T cell receptor beta chains share one sample of origin, sequenced in a study of Ad26.COV2.S vaccination and SARS-CoV-2 variants. Treatment here: approximately 18 received Ad26.COV2.S at low or high dose, single or two shots; five or six received placebo; per-sample allocation not given. The samples date from day 63 after the first vaccine or placebo injection. TCRdb's copy holds only in-frame clones and misses some; the assay was immunoSEQ multiplex PCR. Of around 320,000 clones listed, around 87% are singletons. The sample consisted of peripheral blood, taken in a trial of Ad26.COV2.S vaccine versus placebo. The source is a person between 18 and 59 years old who received the Ad26.COV2.S COVID-19 vaccine or a placebo.

The CDR3 nucleotides are TGTGCCAGTAGTCCGCTCCACGACATGTTCTTGAAGGAGCAGTACTTC. Protein sequence: CASSPLHDMFLKEQYF. This rearrangement joins TRBV19 to TRBJ2-7, with D hard to call. The CDR3 runs to 16 residues. Germline CDR1 LNHDA, CDR2 SQIVND (reference sequence). Trimming removed 5 bases from V and 7 bases from J, with 24 bases in between.

This clone has a handful of counts. The CDR3, as DNA: TGTGCCTGGAGTCGCGACAGCGCAGGAAACACCATATATTTT. Translation: CAWSRDSAGNTIYF. The chain links TRBV30 to TRBJ1-3; TRBD1 might be the D (5 bases). Germline CDR1 reads GTSNPN; CDR2 reads SVGIG (reference sequence). Trimming left V 2 bases short and J 4 bases short, with 12 bases between. The CDR3 extends over 14 amino acids. The full variable domain, rest sourced from reference TRBV30 and TRBJ1-3, is SQTIHQWPATLVQPVGSPLSLECTVEGTSNPNLYWYRQAAGRGLQLLFYSVGIGQISSEVPQNLSASRPQDRQFILSSKKLLLSDSGFYLCAWSRDSAGNTIYFGEGSWLTVV.

The chain uses TRBV4-1 and TRBJ1-1; D is uncertain. V lost 2 bases and J 8 bases, leaving 15 bases between the germline ends. The CDR3 spans 14 residues. Germline values: CDR1 MGHRA, CDR2 YSYEKL. The CDR3 DNA is TGCGCCAGCAGCCAACGACTAGGGATCCAGGAAGCTTTCTTT. This codes for CASSQRLGIQEAFF.

This clone was recorded at least ten times. The chain recombines TRBV7-6 with TRBJ1-1; TRBD1 might be the D (5 bases). This CDR3 contains 14 residues. Germline CDR1 and CDR2: SGHVS and FNYEAQ. Trimming pared 1 base from V and 1 base from J, leaving 7 bases between. CDR3 bases: TGTGCCAGCAGCTTAGGAGGGGCGAACACTGAAGCTTTCTTT. It specifies CASSLGGANTEAFF.

This rearrangement joins TRBV2 to TRBJ1-2; possibly TRBD1 for D (5 bases). Germline CDR1 SNHLY, CDR2 FYNNEI. V lost 7 bases, J lost 0 bases, and 12 bases lay in between. The CDR3 loop spans 14 amino acids. CDR3 loop: CASTPLTANYGYTF. The CDR3 DNA sequence: TGTGCCAGCACCCCATTGACAGCTAACTATGGCTACACCTTC.

This clone occurred once. V is TRBV13 and J is TRBJ1-1; D call uncertain. The germline V and J ends were trimmed by 7 bases and 5 bases, with 14 bases remaining between them. This CDR3 has 13 amino acids. Germline assignment: CDR1 PRHDT and CDR2 FYEKMQ (reference sequence). The CDR3 loop reads CASKPGLGTEAFF. The CDR3 nucleotides are TGTGCCAGCAAGCCCGGACTGGGTACTGAAGCTTTCTTT.

As concerns this clone: An end of the junction differs from the germline gene, which may be a read error. The CDR3 loop is CASSPGTTSGNTIYF. The DNA for the CDR3 is TGTGCTAGCAGCCCCGGGACAACTTCTGGAAACACCATATATTTT. The J gene is TRBJ1-3, the V gene TRBV7-7, with D possibly being TRBD1 (6 bases). In germline, CDR1 is SSHAT, CDR2 FNYEAQ (reference sequence). The CDR3 loop spans 15 amino acids.

V gene TRBV30 combines with J gene TRBJ1-6, with D maybe TRBD1 (5 bases). Per germline, CDR1 GTSNPN and CDR2 SVGIG (reference sequence). Trimming stripped 2 bases from V and 8 bases from J, with 19 bases between. CDR3 size: 16 residues. This chain's CDR3 is CAWSSPNRDGYSPLHF. CDR3 nucleotides: TGTGCCTGGAGTTCCCCCAACCGGGACGGATATTCACCCCTCCACTTT. Looking up the rest from reference TRBV30 and TRBJ1-6 gives the full variable domain: SQTIHQWPATLVQPVGSPLSLECTVEGTSNPNLYWYRQAAGRGLQLLFYSVGIGQISSEVPQNLSASRPQDRQFILSSKKLLLSDSGFYLCAWSSPNRDGYSPLHFGNGTRLTVT.

The rearrangement uses TRBV2 and TRBJ2-3; D may be TRBD1 (6 bases). Germline assignment: CDR1 SNHLY and CDR2 FYNNEI. The length of the CDR3 is 18 residues. Trimming pared 0 bases from V and 0 bases from J, leaving 16 bases between. CDR3 nucleotides: TGTGCCAGCAGTGAAGCGCTTTTGGGGGCCGGAAGCACAGATACGCAGTATTTT. It specifies CASSEALLGAGSTDTQYF.

This clone was picked up a small number of times. Here the CDR3 reads CASIYSWASLYEQYF. The CDR3 nucleotides are TGTGCCAGCATCTACTCCTGGGCAAGCCTCTACGAGCAGTACTTC. V and J are TRBV2 and TRBJ2-7; D remains unclear. Germline CDR1 is SNHLY and CDR2 is FYNNEI. The V and J ends lost 7 bases and 3 bases respectively, with 19 bases between them. The CDR3 covers 15 residues. Full variable domain (missing parts from reference TRBV2 and TRBJ2-7): EPEVTQTPSHQVTQMGQEVILRCVPISNHLYFYWYRQILGQKVEFLVSFYNNEISEKSEIFDDQFSVERPDGSNFTLKIRSTKLEDSAMYFCASIYSWASLYEQYFGPGTRLTVT.

The chain combines TRBV7-6 with TRBJ1-1, with D possibly TRBD1 on 5 matching bases. The CDR3 has 15 amino acids. Trimming cost V 2 bases and J 2 bases, with 12 bases left between them. CDR1 SGHVS and CDR2 FNYEAQ come from the germline V gene. CDR3 residues: CASSLNSGPNTEAFF. As DNA, the CDR3 is TGTGCCAGCAGCTTAAATTCAGGGCCCAACACTGAAGCTTTCTTT. The variable domain in full, with the rest retrieved from reference TRBV7-6 and TRBJ1-1, is GAGVSQSPRYKVTKRGQDVALRCDPISGHVSLYWYRQALGQGPEFLTYFNYEAQQDKSGLPNDRFSAERPEGSISTLTIQRTEQRDSAMYRCASSLNSGPNTEAFFGQGTRLTVV.

This rearrangement joins TRBV28 to TRBJ1-1; no firm D call. From germline, CDR1 is MDHEN and CDR2 SYDVKM. Trimming shortened V by 6 bases and J by 11 bases, and 13 bases separated the two germline ends. The CDR3 is 11 residues long. The CDR3 bases are TGTGCCAGCAGCCATTCTGGTAGGGCTTTCTTT. Its protein product is CASSHSGRAFF.

This clone was seen only a few times. J is TRBJ1-5 and V is TRBV7-9, with TRBD1 as a possible D gene (5 bases). CDR3 length equals 15 residues. With 5 bases removed from V and 7 bases from J, the gap between germline ends came to 18 bases. Per the germline V gene, CDR1 is SEHNR and CDR2 is FQNEAQ (reference sequence). Here the CDR3 reads CASSAETDSQQPQHF. The DNA for the CDR3 is TGTGCCAGCAGCGCGGAAACTGACAGCCAACAGCCCCAGCATTTT.

This clone was detected once. The rearrangement uses TRBV5-6 and TRBJ2-5; no reliable D call. V lost 1 base, J lost 2 bases, and 18 bases lay in between. The CDR3 loop spans 17 amino acids. Germline V gives CDR1 SGHDT, CDR2 YYEEEE. As DNA, the CDR3 is TGTGCCAGCAGCTTGTATAGTGGCCGAACCGGGCAAGAGACCCAGTACTTC. Encoded protein: CASSLYSGRTGQETQYF.

This chain joins TRBV5-4 and TRBJ1-1, with a tentative D call TRBD1 (5 bases). Trimming cost V 4 bases and J 0 bases, with 13 bases left between them. Germline CDR1 SGHNT, CDR2 YYREEE (reference sequence). This CDR3 region has 15 residues. The CDR3 region has the DNA TGTGCCAGCAGCCCCCTGACAGAGTTGAACACTGAAGCTTTCTTT. As protein: CASSPLTELNTEAFF.

This rearrangement joins TRBV10-3 to TRBJ2-7; 10 nucleotides align to TRBD2. Germline-derived CDR1 and CDR2 are ENHRY and SYGVKD. Trimming cost V 11 bases and J 3 bases; bases outside gene matches: 4. The CDR3 has 12 residues. This CDR3 reads CASSGGDYEQYF. CDR3 bases: TGTGCCTCGAGCGGGGGGGACTACGAGCAGTACTTC.

This chain links TRBV7-2 with TRBJ1-2; weak D call: TRBD1 (6 bases). V was pared by 1 base and J by 9 bases, with 15 bases between. CDR1 SGHTA and CDR2 FQGNSA come from the germline V gene. CDR3 length: 14 residues. DNA of the CDR3: TGTGCCAGCAGCTTAGACCCCCAGGGGCCGAGCTACACCTTC. It is translated as CASSLDPQGPSYTF.

Note on this clone: Other DNA sequences in this sample translate to the same CDR3. The chain has TRBV3-1 (or the pseudogene TRBV3-2) and TRBJ2-2, with 10 bases identical to TRBD2. In germline, CDR1 is LGHDT, CDR2 YNNKEL (reference sequence). CDR3 size: 14 residues. The trim removed 3 bases at V and 5 bases at J, leaving 0 bases unmatched. Written as DNA, the CDR3 is TGTGCCAGCAGCCAGGGACTAGCGACCGGGGAGCTGTTTTTT. Its protein is CASSQGLATGELFF.

The CDR3 nucleotides read TGTGCCAGTAGTACGACTAGTATAGAGACCCAGTACTTC. The encoded protein is CASSTTSIETQYF. The chain is built from TRBV19 and TRBJ2-5, with D perhaps matching TRBD2 (6 bases). The V gene's germline CDR1 is LNHDA and CDR2 SQIVND (reference sequence). Trimming cost V 4 bases and J 4 bases, with 10 bases left between them. The CDR3 runs 13 residues.

The J gene is TRBJ1-1, the V gene TRBV7-2; 7 nucleotides align to TRBD1. The CDR3 is 13 residues long. Germline V gene sequence: CDR1 SGHTA, CDR2 FQGNSA. J was trimmed by 8 bases and V by 2 bases; bases with no gene match: 5. The CDR3 sequence: CASSLTTGQEAFF. CDR3 bases: TGTGCCAGCAGCTTAACGACGGGACAGGAAGCTTTCTTT.

V gene TRBV19 combines with J gene TRBJ1-5; 7 nucleotides align to TRBD1. Germline V gene sequence: CDR1 LNHDA, CDR2 SQIVND (reference sequence). Trimming cost V 4 bases and J 3 bases; bases outside gene matches: 6. The CDR3 consists of 15 residues. CDR3 sequence: CASSNRQGPNQPQHF. The DNA of the CDR3 is TGTGCCAGTAGTAATAGACAGGGACCCAATCAGCCCCAGCATTTT.

The chain couples TRBV5-4 to TRBJ2-1, with a tentative D call TRBD2 (7 bases). The CDR3 spans 15 residues. V lost 4 bases and J lost 9, with 20 bases in between. Germline lookup yields CDR1 SGHNT and CDR2 YYREEE (reference sequence). CDR3 coding DNA: TGTGCCAGCAGCCCCCGAGGGGGGGCCGTAAGTGAGCAGTTCTTC. This gives the protein CASSPRGGAVSEQFF.

J is TRBJ1-5 and V is TRBV3-1 (or the pseudogene TRBV3-2); D unresolved. The CDR3 has 15 residues. Trimming shortened V by 1 base and J by 3 bases, and 10 bases separated the two germline ends. The germline V gene encodes CDR1 LGHDT and CDR2 YNNKEL (reference sequence). The CDR3 loop is CASSQASVINQPQHF. The CDR3 coding sequence is TGTGCCAGCAGCCAAGCAAGCGTAATCAATCAGCCCCAGCATTTT.

The rearrangement joins TRBV4-2 to TRBJ1-1; perhaps TRBD1 as D (5 bases). Germline V gene lookup returns CDR1 LGHNA and CDR2 YNFKEQ. The V gene lost 0 bases and the J gene lost 1 base, with 9 bases spanning the gap. The CDR3 is 15 amino acids. The CDR3 protein is CASSQDRDGNTEAFF. In DNA, the CDR3 is TGTGCCAGCAGCCAAGATAGGGACGGGAACACTGAAGCTTTCTTT.

The chain joins TRBV3-1 (or the pseudogene TRBV3-2) to TRBJ1-6; the D is unclear. Between the trimmed V and J ends, which lost 3 bases and 9 bases, there was a span of 9 bases. Germline values: CDR1 LGHDT, CDR2 YNNKEL (reference sequence). This CDR3 spans 13 amino acids. The CDR3 DNA follows: TGTGCCAGCAGCCAGGGAAACAGTTCACCCCTCCACTTT. Residues: CASSQGNSSPLHF.